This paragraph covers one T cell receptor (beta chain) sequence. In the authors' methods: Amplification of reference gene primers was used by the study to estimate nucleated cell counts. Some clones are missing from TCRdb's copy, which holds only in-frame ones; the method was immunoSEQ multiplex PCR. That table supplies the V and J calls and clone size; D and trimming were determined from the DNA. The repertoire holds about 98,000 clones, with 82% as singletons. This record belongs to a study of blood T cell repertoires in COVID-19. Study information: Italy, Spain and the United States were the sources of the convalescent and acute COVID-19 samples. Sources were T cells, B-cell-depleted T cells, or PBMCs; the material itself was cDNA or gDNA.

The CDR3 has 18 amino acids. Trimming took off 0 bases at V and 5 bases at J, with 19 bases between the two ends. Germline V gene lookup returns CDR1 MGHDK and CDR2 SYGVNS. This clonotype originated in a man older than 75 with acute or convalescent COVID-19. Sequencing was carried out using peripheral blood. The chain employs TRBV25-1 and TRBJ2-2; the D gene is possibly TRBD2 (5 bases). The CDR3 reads CASSEYHLSFGGTGELFF. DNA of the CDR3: TGTGCCAGCAGTGAATACCACCTTTCATTCGGCGGGACCGGGGAGCTGTTTTTT.